This TCR beta chain comes out of a study of T cell repertoires in cytomegalovirus infection. Study-wide background: CMV infection plus the matching HLA type was flagged by public TCR beta signatures.

Study-wide results and caveats: CMV carriers with the relevant HLA were identified by cumulative public TCR beta family frequency. The ex vivo response was dominated by HLA-C-restricted CMV-specific TCR beta clonotypes.

This clonotype showed up many times. The antigen is not known. With 1 base clipped from V and 5 bases from J, the junction kept 4 bases outside the gene matches. This CDR3 comprises 16 residues. The germline V gene has CDR1 SGHTA and CDR2 FQGNSA. One entry per CDR3 protein, called by TCRdb with MiXCR from the reads. The table has about 250,000 distinct CDR3 sequences, about 7% seen once. The chain uses TRBV7-2 and TRBJ1-6; 8 nucleotides match TRBD1. This receptor was obtained from a human donor in good health (CMV status not recorded). Some clones in this sample may be carry-over from other donors' samples. Material: PBMCs. The CDR3 here is CASSLVHRGDNSPLHF. The DNA of the CDR3 is TGTGCCAGCAGCTTAGTGCACAGGGGGGATAATTCACCCCTCCACTTT.